This TCR beta chain comes out of a study of blood T cell repertoires in COVID-19. The germline V gene has CDR1 MNHEY and CDR2 SVGAGI. The CDR3 is 13 residues long. Trimming shortened V by 7 bases and J by 4 bases, and 12 bases separated the two germline ends. Original methodology: Estimated nucleated cell counts came from reference gene primer amplification. Produced via immunoSEQ multiplex PCR; TCRdb's table is partial and in-frame only. V, J and clone size are taken as reported in that table, and D and trimming were inferred from the DNA itself. The sample includes some 210,000 clones, 70% to 90% of them seen just once.

Material: peripheral blood. This sequence originates from a middle-aged woman with acute or convalescent COVID-19. V and J are TRBV6-5 and TRBJ2-3; maybe TRBD2 (5 bases). In DNA, the CDR3 is TGTGCCAGCAACATTCAGGAGGCAGATACGCAGTATTTT. Its protein is CASNIQEADTQYF.